The sequence of this T cell receptor (beta chain) was determined in a study of shared clonotypes between healthy human individuals. CD4+ cell separation produced CD45RA+ naive and CD45RA-negative memory subsets. Study-level points and caveats: Of the naive CD4 clonotypes, around 5% were shared across a few donors. Generation probability values for non-shared clonotypes were lower than those for clonotypes shared by all four donors.

Germline lookup yields CDR1 SGHAT and CDR2 FQNNGV. The CDR3 consists of 15 residues. V was cut by 5 bases and J by 1 base, with 12 bases left in between. Notes on this clone: Its antigen remains unknown.

The protocol was immunoSEQ multiplex PCR, while the TCRdb copy is restricted to in-frame clones and leaves out a portion. The table lists approximately 2.1 million clones, 90% to 95% of them singletons. The sequenced sample consisted of naive CD4+ T cells from PBMCs. Subset defined: CD45RA+ positively selected. This TCR was recovered from a man aged 18 to 30 in good health. Some clones in this sample may be carry-over from other donors' samples. The chain uses TRBV11-2 and TRBJ1-5, with unresolved D. The CDR3 DNA is TGTGCCAGCAGCCCCGGGAGGCAGAGCAATCAGCCCCAGCATTTT. It codes for CASSPGRQSNQPQHF.